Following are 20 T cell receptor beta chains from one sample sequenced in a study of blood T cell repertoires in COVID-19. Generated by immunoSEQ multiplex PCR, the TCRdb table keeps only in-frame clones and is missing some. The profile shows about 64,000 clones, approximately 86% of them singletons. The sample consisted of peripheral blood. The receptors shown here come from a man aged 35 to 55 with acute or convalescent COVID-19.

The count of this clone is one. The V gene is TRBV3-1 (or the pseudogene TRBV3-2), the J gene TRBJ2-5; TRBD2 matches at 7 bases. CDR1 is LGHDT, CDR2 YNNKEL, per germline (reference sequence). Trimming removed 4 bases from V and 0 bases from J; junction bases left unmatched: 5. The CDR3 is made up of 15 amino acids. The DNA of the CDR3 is TGTGCCAGCAGCCTTGGACTAGAGTACCAAGAGACCCAGTACTTC. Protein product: CASSLGLEYQETQYF.

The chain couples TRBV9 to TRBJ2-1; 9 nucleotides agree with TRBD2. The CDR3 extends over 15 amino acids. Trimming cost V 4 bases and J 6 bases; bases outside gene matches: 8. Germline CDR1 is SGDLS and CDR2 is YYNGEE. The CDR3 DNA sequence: TGTGCCAGCAGCCTCAGGGCTAGCGGGGTCAATGAGCAGTTCTTC. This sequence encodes CASSLRASGVNEQFF.

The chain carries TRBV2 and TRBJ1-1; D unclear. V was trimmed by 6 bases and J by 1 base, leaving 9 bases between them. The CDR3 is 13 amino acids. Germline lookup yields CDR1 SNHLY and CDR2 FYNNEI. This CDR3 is CASRTEGNTEAFF. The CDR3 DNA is TGTGCCAGCAGAACTGAGGGGAACACTGAAGCTTTCTTT.

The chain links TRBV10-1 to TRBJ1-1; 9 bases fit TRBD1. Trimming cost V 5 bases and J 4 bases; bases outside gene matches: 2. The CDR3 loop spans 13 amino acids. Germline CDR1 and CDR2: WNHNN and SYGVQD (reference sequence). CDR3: CASSQDRGTEAFF. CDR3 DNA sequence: TGCGCCAGCAGTCAGGACAGGGGCACTGAAGCTTTCTTT.

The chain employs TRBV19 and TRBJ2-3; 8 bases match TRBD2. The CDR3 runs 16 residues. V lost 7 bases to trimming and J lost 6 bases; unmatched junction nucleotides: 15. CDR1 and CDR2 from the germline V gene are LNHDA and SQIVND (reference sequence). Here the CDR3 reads CASTSRGGGYGDTQYF. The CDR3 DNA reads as TGTGCCAGTACCTCACGGGGGGGCGGGTACGGTGATACGCAGTATTTT.

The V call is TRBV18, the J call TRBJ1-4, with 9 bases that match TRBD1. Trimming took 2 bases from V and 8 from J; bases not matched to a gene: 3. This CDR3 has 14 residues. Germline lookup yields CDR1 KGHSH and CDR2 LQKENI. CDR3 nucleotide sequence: TGTGCCAGCTCACCAGGGACAGGGAGAGAAAAACTGTTTTTT. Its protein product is CASSPGTGREKLFF. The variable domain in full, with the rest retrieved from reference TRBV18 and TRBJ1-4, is NAGVMQNPRHLVRRRGQEARLRCSPMKGHSHVYWYRQLPEEGLKFMVYLQKENIIDESGMPKERFSAEFPKEGPSILRIQQVVRGDSAAYFCASSPGTGREKLFFGSGTQLSVL.

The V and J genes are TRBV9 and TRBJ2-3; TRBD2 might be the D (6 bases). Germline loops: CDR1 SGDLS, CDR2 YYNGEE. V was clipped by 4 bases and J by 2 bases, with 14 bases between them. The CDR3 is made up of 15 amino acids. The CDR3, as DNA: TGTGCCAGCAGCAATCCTAGGGACTCCACAGATACGCAGTATTTT. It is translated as CASSNPRDSTDTQYF.

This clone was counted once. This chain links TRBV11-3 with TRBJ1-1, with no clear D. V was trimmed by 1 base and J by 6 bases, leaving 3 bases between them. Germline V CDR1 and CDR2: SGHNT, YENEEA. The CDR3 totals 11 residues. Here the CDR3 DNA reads TGTGCCAGCAGCTTAGCGTCTGAAGCTTTCTTT. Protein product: CASSLASEAFF.

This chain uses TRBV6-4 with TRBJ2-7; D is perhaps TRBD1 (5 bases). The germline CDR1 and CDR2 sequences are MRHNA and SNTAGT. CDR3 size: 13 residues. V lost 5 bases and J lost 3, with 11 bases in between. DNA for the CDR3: TGTGCCAGCAGTCTCAGACAGCACTACGAGCAGTACTTC. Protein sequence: CASSLRQHYEQYF.

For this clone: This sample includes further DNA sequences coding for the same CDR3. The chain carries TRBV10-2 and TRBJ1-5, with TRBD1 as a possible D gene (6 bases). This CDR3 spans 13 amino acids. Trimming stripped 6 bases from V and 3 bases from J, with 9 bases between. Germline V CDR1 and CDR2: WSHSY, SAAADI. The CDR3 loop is CASSGQLNQPQHF. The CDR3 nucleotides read TGCGCCAGCAGCGGACAGCTCAATCAGCCCCAGCATTTT.

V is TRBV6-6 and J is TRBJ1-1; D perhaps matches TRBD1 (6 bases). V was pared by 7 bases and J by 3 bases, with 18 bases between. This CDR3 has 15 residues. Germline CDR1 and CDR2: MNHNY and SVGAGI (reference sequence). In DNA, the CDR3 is TGTGCCAGCACCGACCTGGGGAGGGGGGACACTGAAGCTTTCTTT. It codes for CASTDLGRGDTEAFF.

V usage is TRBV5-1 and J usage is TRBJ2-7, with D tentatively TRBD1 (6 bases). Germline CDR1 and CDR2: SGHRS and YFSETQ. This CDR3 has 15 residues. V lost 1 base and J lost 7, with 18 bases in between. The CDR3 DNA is TGCGCCAGCAGCTTGCGACAGACAGGTTCTAGAGAGCAGTACTTC. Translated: CASSLRQTGSREQYF.

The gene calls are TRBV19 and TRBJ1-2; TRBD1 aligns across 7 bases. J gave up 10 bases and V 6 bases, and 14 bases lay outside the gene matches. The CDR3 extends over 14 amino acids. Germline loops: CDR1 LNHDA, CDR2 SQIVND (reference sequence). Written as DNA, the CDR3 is TGTGCCAGTAGGGGGACAGCCATTGCTATGGCCTACACCTTC. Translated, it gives CASRGTAIAMAYTF.

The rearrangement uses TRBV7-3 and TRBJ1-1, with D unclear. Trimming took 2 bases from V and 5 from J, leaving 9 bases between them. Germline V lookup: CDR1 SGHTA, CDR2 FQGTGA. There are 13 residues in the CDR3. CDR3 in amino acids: CASSLQAGTEAFF. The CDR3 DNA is TGTGCCAGCAGCTTACAGGCGGGAACTGAAGCTTTCTTT.

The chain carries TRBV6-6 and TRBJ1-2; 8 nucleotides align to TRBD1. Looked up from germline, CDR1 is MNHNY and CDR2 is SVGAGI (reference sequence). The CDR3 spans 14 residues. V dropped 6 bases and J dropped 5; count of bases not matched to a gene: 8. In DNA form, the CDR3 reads TGTGCCAGCAGCCAGACAGGGGCTTTGTATGGCTACACCTTC. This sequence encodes CASSQTGALYGYTF.

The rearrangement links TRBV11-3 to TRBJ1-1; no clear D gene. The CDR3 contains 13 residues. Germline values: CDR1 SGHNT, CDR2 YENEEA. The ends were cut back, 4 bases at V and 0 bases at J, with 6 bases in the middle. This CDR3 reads CASSSNLNTEAFF. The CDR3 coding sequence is TGTGCCAGCAGCTCTAACTTGAACACTGAAGCTTTCTTT.

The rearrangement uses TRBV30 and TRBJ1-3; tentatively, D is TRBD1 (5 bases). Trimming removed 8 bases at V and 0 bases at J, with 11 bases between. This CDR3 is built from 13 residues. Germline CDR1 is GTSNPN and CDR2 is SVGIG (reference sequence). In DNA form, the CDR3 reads TGTGCCACGGGACTTACCTCTGGAAACACCATATATTTT. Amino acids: CATGLTSGNTIYF.

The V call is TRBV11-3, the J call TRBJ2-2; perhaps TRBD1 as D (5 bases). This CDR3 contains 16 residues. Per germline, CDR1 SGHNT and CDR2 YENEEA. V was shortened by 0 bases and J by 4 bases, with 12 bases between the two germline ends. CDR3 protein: CASSLEGAGPTGELFF. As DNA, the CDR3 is TGTGCCAGCAGCTTAGAGGGCGCAGGGCCCACCGGGGAGCTGTTTTTT. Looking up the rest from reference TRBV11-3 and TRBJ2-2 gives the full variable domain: EAGVVQSPRYKIIEKKQPVAFWCNPISGHNTLYWYLQNLGQGPELLIRYENEEAVDDSQLPKDRFSAERLKGVDSTLKIQPAELGDSAVYLCASSLEGAGPTGELFFGEGSRLTVL.

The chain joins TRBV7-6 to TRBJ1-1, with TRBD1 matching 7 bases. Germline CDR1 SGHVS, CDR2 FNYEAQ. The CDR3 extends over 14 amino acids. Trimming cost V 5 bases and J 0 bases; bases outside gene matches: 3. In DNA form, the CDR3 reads TGTGCCAGCAGCCCGGGACAGTTGAACACTGAAGCTTTCTTT. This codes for CASSPGQLNTEAFF.

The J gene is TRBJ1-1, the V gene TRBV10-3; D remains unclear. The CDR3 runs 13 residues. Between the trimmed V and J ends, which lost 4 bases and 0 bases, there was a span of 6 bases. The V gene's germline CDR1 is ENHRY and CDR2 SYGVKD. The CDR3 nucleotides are TGTGCCATCAGTGGGCGGGTGAACACTGAAGCTTTCTTT. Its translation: CAISGRVNTEAFF.